This section outlines one T cell receptor (beta chain) sequence together with its context. Antigen: not known. It may be a read error: a sequence one base away is much more abundant. This specimen belongs to a study of beta chain features in type 1 diabetes. Reverse transcription of all isolated RNA meant that expressed TCRB transcripts were sequenced. Sequencing used immunoSEQ multiplex PCR; TCRdb keeps in-frame clones, though not all of them. This table holds about 340,000 clones, 7% to 10% found once. This CDR3 has 15 residues. V lost 4 bases to trimming and J lost 0 bases; unmatched junction nucleotides: 2. Germline V CDR1 and CDR2: LGHNA, YNFKEQ. Study-level results: For TCRB rearrangement, an influence of HLA type remained unresolved here. Patients with Type 1 diabetes showed moderately but significantly shorter TCRB CDR3s in all four CD4+ subsets. Patients' naive, central memory and regulatory TCRB repertoires appeared more alike than those of healthy donors.

This chain connects TRBV4-2 to TRBJ2-1; 8 bases are shared with TRBD1. This receptor was taken from a young man with type 1 diabetes. Source material: central memory CD4+ T cells from blood. DNA for the CDR3: TGTGCCAGCAGCCGCGACAGGGGCTCCTACAATGAGCAGTTCTTC. It codes for CASSRDRGSYNEQFF.